Listed below are T cell receptor beta chains from one sample, sequenced in a study of blood T cell repertoires in COVID-19. The assay was immunoSEQ multiplex PCR, and TCRdb's table has in-frame clones only and misses some. The sample comprises 150,000 to 200,000 clones, around 85% of which are singletons, and about 3.5% rests with the top ten. Specimen: peripheral blood. The receptors shown here come from a human donor with acute or convalescent COVID-19. The donor label of this sample is uncertain. CDR3s include the opening cysteine and the closing phenylalanine or tryptophan. Each record gives: V gene, D gene, J gene, CDR3 length, clone size, CDR3 DNA, CDR3 protein. D genes are given only for firm matches. Rows give clone size only sometimes, using once, few, many, or a class for an expanded clone.

>TRBV7-7|NA|TRBJ1-1|8|NA
TGCTGCGGCACTGAAGCTTTCTTT
CCGTEAFF
>TRBV7-3|NA|TRBJ2-6|18|NA
TGTGCCAGCAGTTGGAGCGGTATGGGGAGCTCTGGGGCCAACGTCCTGACTTTC
CASSWSGMGSSGANVLTF
>TRBV5-4|TRBD1|TRBJ1-2|17|NA
TGTGCCAGCAGCTTGATCAGGGGGCGACAGGCTAACTATGGCTACACCTTC
CASSLIRGRQANYGYTF
>TRBV5-1|TRBD1|TRBJ2-4|15|NA
TGCGCCAGCAGCTTGGTACAGGGGAAACAAAACATTCAGTACTTC
CASSLVQGKQNIQYF
>TRBV2|NA|TRBJ2-5|11|NA
TGTGCCAGCAGTGCTCGGGAGACCCAGTACTTC
CASSARETQYF
>TRBV7-2|TRBD1|TRBJ2-2|17|many
TGTGCCAGCAGCACCTCTAGGGACAGGAGAAACACCGGGGAGCTGTTTTTT
CASSTSRDRRNTGELFF
>TRBV13|TRBD1|TRBJ1-1|13|NA
TGTGCCAGCAGGGGACAGAGCGACTTTGAAGCTTTCTTT
CASRGQSDFEAFF
>TRBV7-3|NA|TRBJ1-3|12|NA
TGTGCCAGTCAGGGGCGGGGAAACACCATATATTTT
CASQGRGNTIYF
>TRBV14|TRBD1|TRBJ1-2|12|NA
TGTGCCAGCAGCCAATCGGGACAGGAGAGGACCTTC
CASSQSGQERTF
>TRBV4-1|NA|TRBJ1-5|13|NA
TGCGCCAGCAGCCAAAACACGAATCAGCCCCAGCATTTT
CASSQNTNQPQHF
>TRBV7-3|NA|TRBJ1-1|14|NA
TGTGCCAGCAGCCATCAGACAGGGAACACTGAAGCTTTCTTT
CASSHQTGNTEAFF
>TRBV30|TRBD1|TRBJ1-2|16|NA
TGTGCCTGGAGTGTAACGGGGGACAGGGGGCGATCCAGCTACACCTTC
CAWSVTGDRGRSSYTF
>TRBV7-8|TRBD1|TRBJ1-2|16|NA
TGTGCCAGCAGCTTAGCGGACAGGCCAGGAGGCTATGGCTACACCTTC
CASSLADRPGGYGYTF
>TRBV30|NA|TRBJ2-3|11|NA
TGTGCCTGGAGTACTCCGGATACGCAGTATTTT
CAWSTPDTQYF
>TRBV7-2|NA|TRBJ2-2|15|once
TGTGCCATCCCGTCCAGTCCCATTTCGACCGGGGAGCTGTTTTTT
CAIPSSPISTGELFF
>TRBV7-8|NA|TRBJ1-5|15|few
TGTGCCAGCAGTTTACATCAGGAAACAGACCAGCCCCAGCATTTT
CASSLHQETDQPQHF
>TRBV5-1|TRBD1|TRBJ1-2|15|NA
TGCGCCAGTAAGGACAGGGCCGACCCTAACTATGGCTACACCTTC
CASKDRADPNYGYTF
>TRBV27|NA|TRBJ1-1|12|NA
TGTGCCAGCAGTTTCTTCGGCACTGAAGCTTTCTTT
CASSFFGTEAFF
>TRBV7-2|TRBD1|TRBJ1-2|15|NA
TGTGCCAGCAGCACCGGACAGGGGAATAGCTATGGCTACACCTTC
CASSTGQGNSYGYTF
>TRBV25-1|NA|TRBJ1-1|13|NA
TGTGCCAGCACAAGGAGAGGATCCACTGAAGCTTTCTTT
CASTRRGSTEAFF
>TRBV18|NA|TRBJ1-2|16|NA
TGTGCCAGCTCACAAATGACAGGCCAGTACAACTATGGCTACACCTTC
CASSQMTGQYNYGYTF